Sequencing of this T cell receptor (beta chain) was carried out in a study of shared clonotypes between healthy human individuals. At the level of the study: Participating donors consisted of a couple of women and a few men aged 18 to 49.

Genomic DNA of unsorted samples came from around 90 million PBMCs. Replicate PCRs were loaded with approximately 300 ng DNA from unsorted PBMC, about 30,000 T cell genomes. Method: immunoSEQ multiplex PCR; TCRdb's copy keeps in-frame clones and lacks some. The data hold about 500,000 clones, with around 77% observed a single time. CDR3 size: 13 residues. V was clipped by 5 bases and J by 0 bases, with 7 bases between them. Germline lookup yields CDR1 SGHNT and CDR2 YENEEA. Sequenced sample: PBMCs. The V and J genes are TRBV11-3 and TRBJ2-5, with a possible D match to TRBD1 (6 bases). The source is a woman aged 35 to 49 in good health. Some clones in this sample may be carry-over from other donors' samples. CDR3 DNA: TGTGCCAGCAGCCAGGGGTACCAAGAGACCCAGTACTTC. Protein sequence: CASSQGYQETQYF.